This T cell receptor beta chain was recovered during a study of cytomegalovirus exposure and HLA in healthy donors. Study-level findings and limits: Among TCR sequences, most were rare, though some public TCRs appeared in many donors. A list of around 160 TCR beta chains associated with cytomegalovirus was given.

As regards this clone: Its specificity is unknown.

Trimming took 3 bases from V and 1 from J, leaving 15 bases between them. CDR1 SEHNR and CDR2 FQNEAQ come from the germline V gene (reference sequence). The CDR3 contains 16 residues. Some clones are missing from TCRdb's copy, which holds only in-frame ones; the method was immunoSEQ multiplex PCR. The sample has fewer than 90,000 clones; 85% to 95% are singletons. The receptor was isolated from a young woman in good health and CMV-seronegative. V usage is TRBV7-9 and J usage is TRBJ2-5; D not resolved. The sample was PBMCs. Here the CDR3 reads CASSFQAPTTQETQYF. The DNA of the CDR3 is TGTGCCAGCAGCTTTCAGGCGCCGACGACCCAAGAGACCCAGTACTTC.